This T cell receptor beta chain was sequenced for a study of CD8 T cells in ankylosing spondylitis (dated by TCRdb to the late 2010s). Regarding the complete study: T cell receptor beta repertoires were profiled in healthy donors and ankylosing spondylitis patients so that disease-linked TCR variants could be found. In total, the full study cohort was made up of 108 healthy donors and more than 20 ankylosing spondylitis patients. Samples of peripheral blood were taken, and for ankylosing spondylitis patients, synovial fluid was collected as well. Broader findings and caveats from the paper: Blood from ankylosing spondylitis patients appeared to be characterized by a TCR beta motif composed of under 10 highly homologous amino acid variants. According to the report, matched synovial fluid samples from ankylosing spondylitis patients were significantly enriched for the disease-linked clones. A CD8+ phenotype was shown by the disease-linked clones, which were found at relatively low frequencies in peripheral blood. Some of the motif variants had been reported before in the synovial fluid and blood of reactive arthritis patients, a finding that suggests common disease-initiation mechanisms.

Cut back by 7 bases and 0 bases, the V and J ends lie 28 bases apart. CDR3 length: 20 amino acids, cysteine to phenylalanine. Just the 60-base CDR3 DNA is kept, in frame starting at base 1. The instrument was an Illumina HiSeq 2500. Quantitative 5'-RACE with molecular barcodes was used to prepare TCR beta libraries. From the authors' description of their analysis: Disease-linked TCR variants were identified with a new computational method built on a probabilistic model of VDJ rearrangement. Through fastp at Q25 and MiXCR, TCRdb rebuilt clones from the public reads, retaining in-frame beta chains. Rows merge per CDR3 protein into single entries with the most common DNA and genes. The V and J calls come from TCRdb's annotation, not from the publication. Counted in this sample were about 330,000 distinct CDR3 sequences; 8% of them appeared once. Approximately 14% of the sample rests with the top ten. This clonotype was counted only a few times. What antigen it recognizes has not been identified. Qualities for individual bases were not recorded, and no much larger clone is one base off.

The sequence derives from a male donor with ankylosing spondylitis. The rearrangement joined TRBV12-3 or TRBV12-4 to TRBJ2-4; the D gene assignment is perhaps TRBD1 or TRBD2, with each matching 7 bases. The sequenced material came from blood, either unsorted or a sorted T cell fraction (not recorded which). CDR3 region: CASTFEGGGAYFLAKNIQYF. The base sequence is TGTGCCAGCACCTTCGAGGGAGGGGGCGCGTATTTCTTAGCCAAAAACATTCAGTACTTC.